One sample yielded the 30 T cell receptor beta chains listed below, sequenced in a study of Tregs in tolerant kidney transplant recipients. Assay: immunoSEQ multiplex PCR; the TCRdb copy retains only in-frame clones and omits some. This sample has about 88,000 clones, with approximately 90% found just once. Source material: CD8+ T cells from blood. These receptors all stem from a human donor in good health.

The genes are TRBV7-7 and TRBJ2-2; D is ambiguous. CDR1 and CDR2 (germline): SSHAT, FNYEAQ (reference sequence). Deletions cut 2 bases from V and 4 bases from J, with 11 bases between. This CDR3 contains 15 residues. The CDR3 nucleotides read TGTGCCAGCAGCTTATCTCCCTCTGGCACCGGGGAGCTGTTTTTT. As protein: CASSLSPSGTGELFF.

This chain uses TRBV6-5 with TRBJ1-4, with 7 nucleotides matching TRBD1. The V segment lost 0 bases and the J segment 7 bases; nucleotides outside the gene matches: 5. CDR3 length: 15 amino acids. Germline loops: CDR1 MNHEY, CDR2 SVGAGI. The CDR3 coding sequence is TGTGCCAGCAGTTACTCGACAGGGAGGGCTGAAAAACTGTTTTTT. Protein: CASSYSTGRAEKLFF.

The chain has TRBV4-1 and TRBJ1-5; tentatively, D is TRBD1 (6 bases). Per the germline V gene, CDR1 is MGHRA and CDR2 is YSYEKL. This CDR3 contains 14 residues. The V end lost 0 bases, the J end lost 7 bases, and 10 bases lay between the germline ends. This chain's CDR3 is CASSQEGAEQPQHF. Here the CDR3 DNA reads TGCGCCAGCAGCCAAGAGGGGGCCGAACAGCCCCAGCATTTT.

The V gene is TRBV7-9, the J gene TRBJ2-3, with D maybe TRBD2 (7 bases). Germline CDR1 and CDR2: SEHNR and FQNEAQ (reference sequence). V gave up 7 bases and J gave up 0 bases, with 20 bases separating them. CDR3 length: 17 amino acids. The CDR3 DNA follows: TGTGCCAGCAATCCCCGGCGGGGGCCCCCTAGCACAGATACGCAGTATTTT. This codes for CASNPRRGPPSTDTQYF.

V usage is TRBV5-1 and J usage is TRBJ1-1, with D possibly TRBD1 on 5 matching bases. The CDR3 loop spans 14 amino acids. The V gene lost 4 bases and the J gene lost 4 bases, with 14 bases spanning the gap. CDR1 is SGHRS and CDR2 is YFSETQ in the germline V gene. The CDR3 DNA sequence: TGCGCCAGCAGCGCCCAATTGGGGGGCACTGAAGCTTTCTTT. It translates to CASSAQLGGTEAFF.

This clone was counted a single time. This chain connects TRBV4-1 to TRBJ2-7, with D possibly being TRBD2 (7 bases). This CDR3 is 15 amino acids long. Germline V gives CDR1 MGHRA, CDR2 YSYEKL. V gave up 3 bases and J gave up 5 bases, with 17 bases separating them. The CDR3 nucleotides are TGCGCCAGCAGCCATCCCCGGGGGGCTGAGGACGAGCAGTACTTC. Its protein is CASSHPRGAEDEQYF.

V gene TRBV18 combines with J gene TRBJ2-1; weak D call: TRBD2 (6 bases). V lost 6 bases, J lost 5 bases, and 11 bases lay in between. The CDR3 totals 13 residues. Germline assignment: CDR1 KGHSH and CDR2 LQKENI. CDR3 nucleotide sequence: TGTGCCAGCTCCGGGAGTTCAGACAATGAGCAGTTCTTC. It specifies CASSGSSDNEQFF.

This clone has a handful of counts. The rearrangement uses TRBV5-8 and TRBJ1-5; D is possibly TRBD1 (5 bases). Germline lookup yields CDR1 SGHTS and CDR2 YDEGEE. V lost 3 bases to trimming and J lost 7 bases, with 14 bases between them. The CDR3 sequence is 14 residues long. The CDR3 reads CASSSGVDIQPQHF. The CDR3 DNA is TGTGCCAGCAGCTCGGGGGTCGACATACAGCCCCAGCATTTT.

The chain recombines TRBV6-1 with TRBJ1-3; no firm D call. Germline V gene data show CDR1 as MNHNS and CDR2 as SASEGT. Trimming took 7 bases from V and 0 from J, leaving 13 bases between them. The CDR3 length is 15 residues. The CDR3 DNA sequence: TGTGCCAGCATCTTCGACCTCACCTCTGGAAACACCATATATTTT. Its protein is CASIFDLTSGNTIYF.

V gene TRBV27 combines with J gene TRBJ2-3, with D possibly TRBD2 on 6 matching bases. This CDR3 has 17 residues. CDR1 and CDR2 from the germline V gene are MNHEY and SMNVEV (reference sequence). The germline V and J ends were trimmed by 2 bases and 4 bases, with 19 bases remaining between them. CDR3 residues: CASSLSSPLEGPDTQYF. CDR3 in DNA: TGTGCCAGCAGTTTAAGTTCCCCCCTGGAGGGCCCAGATACGCAGTATTTT.

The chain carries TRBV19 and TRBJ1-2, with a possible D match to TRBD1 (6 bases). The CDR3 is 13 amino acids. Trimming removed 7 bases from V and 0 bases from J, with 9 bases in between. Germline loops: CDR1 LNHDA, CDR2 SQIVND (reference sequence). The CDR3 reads CASTWTANYGYTF. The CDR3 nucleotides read TGTGCCAGTACCTGGACAGCTAACTATGGCTACACCTTC. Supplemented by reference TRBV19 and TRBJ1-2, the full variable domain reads DGGITQSPKYLFRKEGQNVTLSCEQNLNHDAMYWYRQDPGQGLRLIYYSQIVNDFQKGDIAEGYSVSREKKESFPLTVTSAQKNPTAFYLCASTWTANYGYTFGSGTRLTVV.

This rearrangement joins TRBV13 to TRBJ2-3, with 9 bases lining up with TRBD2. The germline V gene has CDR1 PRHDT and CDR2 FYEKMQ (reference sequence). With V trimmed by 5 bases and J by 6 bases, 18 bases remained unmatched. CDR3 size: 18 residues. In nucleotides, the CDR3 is TGTGCCAGCAGCAAAAAACCTAGCGGGACGTTCCTTGGGGATACGCAGTATTTT. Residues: CASSKKPSGTFLGDTQYF. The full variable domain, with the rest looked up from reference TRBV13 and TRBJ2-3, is AAGVIQSPRHLIKEKRETATLKCYPIPRHDTVYWYQQGPGQDPQFLISFYEKMQSDKGSIPDRFSAQQFSDYHSELNMSSLELGDSALYFCASSKKPSGTFLGDTQYFGPGTRLTVL.

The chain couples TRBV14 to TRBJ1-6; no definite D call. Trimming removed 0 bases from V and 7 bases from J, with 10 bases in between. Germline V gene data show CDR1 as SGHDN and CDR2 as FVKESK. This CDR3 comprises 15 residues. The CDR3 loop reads CASSQEFFGNSPLHF. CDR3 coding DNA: TGTGCCAGCAGCCAAGAGTTTTTCGGGAATTCACCCCTCCACTTT.

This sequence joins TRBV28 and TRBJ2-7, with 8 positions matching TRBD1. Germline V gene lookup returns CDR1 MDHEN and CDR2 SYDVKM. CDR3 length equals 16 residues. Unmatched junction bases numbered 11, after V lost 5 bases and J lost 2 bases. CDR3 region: CASSPYPQGAPYEQYF. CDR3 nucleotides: TGTGCCAGCAGTCCCTACCCCCAGGGGGCCCCCTACGAGCAGTACTTC.

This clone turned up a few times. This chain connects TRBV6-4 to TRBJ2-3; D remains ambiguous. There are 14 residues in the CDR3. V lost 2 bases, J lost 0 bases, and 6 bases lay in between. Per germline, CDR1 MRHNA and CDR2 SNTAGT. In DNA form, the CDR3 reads TGTGCCAGCAGTGACAAGGCTAGCACAGATACGCAGTATTTT. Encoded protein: CASSDKASTDTQYF.

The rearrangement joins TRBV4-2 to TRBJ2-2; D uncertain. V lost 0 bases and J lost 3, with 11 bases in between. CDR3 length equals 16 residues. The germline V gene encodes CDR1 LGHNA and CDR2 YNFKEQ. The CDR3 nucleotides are TGTGCCAGCAGCCAAGATAACAGCGCCGACACCGGGGAGCTGTTTTTT. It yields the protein CASSQDNSADTGELFF.

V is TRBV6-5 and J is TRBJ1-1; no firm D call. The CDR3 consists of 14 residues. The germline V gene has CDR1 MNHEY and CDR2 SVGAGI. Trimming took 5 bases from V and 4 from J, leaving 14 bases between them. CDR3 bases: TGTGCCAGCAGTCTACGTGGCTTTCTCACTGAAGCTTTCTTT. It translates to CASSLRGFLTEAFF.

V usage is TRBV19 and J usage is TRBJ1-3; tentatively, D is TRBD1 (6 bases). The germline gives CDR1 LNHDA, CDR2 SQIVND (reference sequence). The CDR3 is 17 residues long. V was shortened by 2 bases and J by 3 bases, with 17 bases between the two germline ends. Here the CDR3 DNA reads TGTGCCAGTAGTATACCCGTTGACAGGCTCTATGGAAACACCATATATTTT. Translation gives CASSIPVDRLYGNTIYF.

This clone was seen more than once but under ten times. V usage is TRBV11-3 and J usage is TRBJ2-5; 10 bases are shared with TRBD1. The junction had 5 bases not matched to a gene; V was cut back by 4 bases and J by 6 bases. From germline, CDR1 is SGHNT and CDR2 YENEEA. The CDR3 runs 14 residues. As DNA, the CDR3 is TGTGCCAGCAGCTATCCGGGACAGGGGAAGACCCAGTACTTC. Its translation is CASSYPGQGKTQYF.

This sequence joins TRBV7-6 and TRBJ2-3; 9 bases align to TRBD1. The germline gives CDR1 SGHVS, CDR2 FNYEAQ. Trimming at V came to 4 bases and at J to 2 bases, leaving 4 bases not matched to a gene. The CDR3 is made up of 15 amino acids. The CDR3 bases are TGTGCCAGCAGCTGGACAGGGGAGGTCACAGATACGCAGTATTTT. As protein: CASSWTGEVTDTQYF.

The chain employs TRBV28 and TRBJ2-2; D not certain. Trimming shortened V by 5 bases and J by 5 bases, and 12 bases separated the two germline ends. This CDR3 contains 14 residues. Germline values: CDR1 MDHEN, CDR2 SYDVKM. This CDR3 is CASSRLEPTGELFF. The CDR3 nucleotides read TGTGCCAGCAGTCGACTGGAGCCGACCGGGGAGCTGTTTTTT.

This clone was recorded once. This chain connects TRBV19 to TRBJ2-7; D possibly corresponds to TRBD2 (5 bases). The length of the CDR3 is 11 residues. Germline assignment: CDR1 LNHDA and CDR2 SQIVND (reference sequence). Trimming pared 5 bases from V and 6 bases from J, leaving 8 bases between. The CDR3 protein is CASSPGVEQYF. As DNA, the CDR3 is TGTGCCAGTAGTCCCGGGGTCGAGCAGTACTTC.

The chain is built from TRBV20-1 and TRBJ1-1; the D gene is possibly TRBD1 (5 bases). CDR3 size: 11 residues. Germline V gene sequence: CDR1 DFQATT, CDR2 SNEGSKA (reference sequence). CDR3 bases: TGCAAGGTCATCCCGAGGGGTGAAGCTTTCTTT. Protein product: CKVIPRGEAFF.

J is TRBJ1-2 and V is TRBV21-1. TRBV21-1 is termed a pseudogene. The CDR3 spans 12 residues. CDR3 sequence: CAGGRPEGGYTF. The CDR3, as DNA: TGTGCCGGGGGACGGCCGGAAGGTGGCTACACCTTC.

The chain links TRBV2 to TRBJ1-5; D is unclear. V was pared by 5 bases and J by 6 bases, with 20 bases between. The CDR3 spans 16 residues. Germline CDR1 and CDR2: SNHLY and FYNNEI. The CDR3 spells CASSRTPLVRGQPQHF. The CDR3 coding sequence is TGTGCCAGCAGTAGAACACCCCTGGTGCGGGGTCAGCCCCAGCATTTT.

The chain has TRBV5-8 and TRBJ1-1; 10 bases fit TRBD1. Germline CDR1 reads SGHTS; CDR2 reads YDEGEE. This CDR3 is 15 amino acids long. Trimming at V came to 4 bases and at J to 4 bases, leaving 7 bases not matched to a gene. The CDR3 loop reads CASSPWGQGITEAFF. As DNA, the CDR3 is TGTGCCAGCAGCCCCTGGGGACAGGGGATCACTGAAGCTTTCTTT.

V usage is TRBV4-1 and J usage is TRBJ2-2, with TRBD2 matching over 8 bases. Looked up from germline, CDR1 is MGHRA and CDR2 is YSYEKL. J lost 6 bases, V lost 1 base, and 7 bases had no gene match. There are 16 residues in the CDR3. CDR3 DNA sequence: TGCGCCAGCAGCCAAGGGCTAGCGGGTGGAGCCGGGGAGCTGTTTTTT. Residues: CASSQGLAGGAGELFF.

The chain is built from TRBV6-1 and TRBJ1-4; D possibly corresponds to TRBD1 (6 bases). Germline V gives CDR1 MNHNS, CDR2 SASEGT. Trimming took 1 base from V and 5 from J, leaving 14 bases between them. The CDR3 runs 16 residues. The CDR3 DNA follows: TGTGCCAGCAGTGAAGGGCACGGGGGCGGGAATGAAAAACTGTTTTTT. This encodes CASSEGHGGGNEKLFF.

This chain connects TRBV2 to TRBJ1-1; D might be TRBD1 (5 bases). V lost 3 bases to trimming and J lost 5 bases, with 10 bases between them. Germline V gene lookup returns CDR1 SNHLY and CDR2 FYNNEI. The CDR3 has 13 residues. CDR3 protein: CASSEEGWTEAFF. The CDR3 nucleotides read TGTGCCAGCAGTGAGGAGGGGTGGACTGAAGCTTTCTTT.

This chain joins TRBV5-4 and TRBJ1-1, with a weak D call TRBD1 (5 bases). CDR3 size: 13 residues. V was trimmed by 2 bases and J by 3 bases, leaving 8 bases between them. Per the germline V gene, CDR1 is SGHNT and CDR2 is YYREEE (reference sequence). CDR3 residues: CASSFGGDTEAFF. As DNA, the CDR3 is TGTGCCAGCAGCTTCGGGGGGGACACTGAAGCTTTCTTT.